The rows below give T cell receptor beta chains drawn from one sample of a study of control samples from healthy donors and cancer patients. Sequenced by immunoSEQ multiplex PCR; TCRdb stores in-frame clones only, minus some. The repertoire table contains roughly 190,000 clones. The sequenced material came from blood. The origin of the receptors is a woman in her thirties in good health. CDR3s include the opening cysteine and the closing phenylalanine or tryptophan. A D gene is named only where the DNA matches it firmly.

V gene	D gene	J gene	CDR3 protein	CDR3 DNA
TRBV5-1	TRBD2	TRBJ2-3	CASSSYSLAGVDTQYF	TGCGCCAGCAGCTCCTACTCACTAGCGGGGGTGGATACGCAGTATTTT
TRBV18	TRBD2	TRBJ2-1	CASSRGLAGDGEQFF	TGTGCCAGCTCACGCGGACTAGCGGGGGACGGTGAGCAGTTCTTC
TRBV28	TRBD1	TRBJ1-2	CASSLTRTGKYGYTF	TGTGCCAGCAGTTTAACTCGGACAGGGAAGTATGGCTACACCTTC
TRBV7-9	NA	TRBJ2-1	CASSLGVNEQFF	TGTGCCAGCAGCTTAGGGGTCAATGAGCAGTTCTTC
TRBV4-1	TRBD1	TRBJ2-3	CASSQEGGQGTDTQYF	TGCGCCAGCAGCCAAGAGGGCGGACAGGGTACAGATACGCAGTATTTT
TRBV9	TRBD1	TRBJ2-6	CASSVRTGVNSGANVLTF	TGTGCCAGCAGCGTACGGACAGGGGTAAACTCTGGGGCCAACGTCCTGACTTTC
TRBV7-2	NA	TRBJ1-5	CASSPGPGGQPQHF	TGTGCCAGCAGCCCTGGGCCAGGCGGCCAGCCCCAGCATTTT
TRBV5-6	NA	TRBJ2-1	CASSRPWEQFF	TGTGCCAGCAGCCGACCTTGGGAGCAGTTCTTC
TRBV28	TRBD2	TRBJ2-3	CASRARTSGGDTQYF	TGTGCCAGCAGGGCCCGGACTAGCGGGGGAGATACGCAGTATTTT
TRBV2	NA	TRBJ1-2	CASGEGSANYGYTF	TGTGCCAGCGGGGAGGGGTCGGCGAACTATGGCTACACCTTC
TRBV2	TRBD1	TRBJ1-2	CASRTRQGDGYTF	TGTGCCAGCAGGACCAGACAGGGCGATGGCTACACCTTC
TRBV28	TRBD1	TRBJ2-2	CASSFYRQGINTGELFF	TGTGCCAGCAGTTTCTATCGACAGGGGATCAACACCGGGGAGCTGTTTTTT
TRBV7-8	TRBD1	TRBJ1-1	CASSLYRRTGGGGTEAFF	TGTGCCAGCAGCTTGTACCGCAGGACAGGGGGCGGTGGCACTGAAGCTTTCTTT
TRBV12-3/TRBV12-4	TRBD1	TRBJ1-1	CASSRTGVTEAFF	TGTGCCAGCAGCCGGACAGGGGTGACTGAAGCTTTCTTT
TRBV25-1	NA	TRBJ2-4	CASSESAENIQYF	TGTGCCAGCAGTGAATCGGCAGAAAACATTCAGTACTTC
TRBV19	NA	TRBJ1-5	CASRAQGTRDQPQHF	TGTGCCAGTAGAGCCCAGGGGACACGGGATCAGCCCCAGCATTTT
TRBV12-3/TRBV12-4	NA	TRBJ1-1	CASSLSEGAEAFF	TGTGCCAGCAGTTTATCCGAGGGAGCTGAAGCTTTCTTT
TRBV4-1	NA	TRBJ2-5	CASSRLRTEQETQYF	TGCGCCAGCAGCCGCCTAAGAACAGAACAAGAGACCCAGTACTTC
TRBV19	NA	TRBJ2-7	CASSRRRGATYEQYF	TGTGCCAGTAGCCGTCGTCGGGGGGCTACCTACGAGCAGTACTTC
TRBV18	NA	TRBJ1-4	CASSLLDGRGPATNEKLFF	TGTGCCAGCTCACTCCTAGATGGTCGGGGGCCTGCAACTAATGAAAAACTGTTTTTT
TRBV10-3	NA	TRBJ2-1	CATSDSWDNEQFF	TGTGCCACGTCGGACAGCTGGGACAATGAGCAGTTCTTC
TRBV25-1	TRBD2	TRBJ2-4	CASSGGLAGPNIQYF	TGTGCCAGCAGTGGCGGACTAGCGGGGCCAAACATTCAGTACTTC
TRBV5-1	NA	TRBJ2-7	CASSLRGDSLYEQYF	TGCGCCAGCAGCTTAAGAGGGGACTCGCTCTACGAGCAGTACTTC
TRBV7-3	NA	TRBJ2-2	CASSLLNTGELFF	TGTGCCAGCAGTCTACTGAACACCGGGGAGCTGTTTTTT
TRBV11-2	NA	TRBJ2-3	CASSGLRRETDTQYF	TGTGCCAGCAGCGGACTGCGGCGAGAGACAGATACGCAGTATTTT
TRBV27	TRBD2	TRBJ2-3	CASSFLPPTSGGLTDTQYF	TGTGCCAGCAGTTTCCTACCACCGACTAGCGGGGGTCTCACAGATACGCAGTATTTT
TRBV5-1	TRBD1	TRBJ2-3	CASSRGQGVTDTQYF	TGCGCCAGCAGCCGCGGACAGGGAGTGACAGATACGCAGTATTTT
TRBV25-1	TRBD1	TRBJ2-1	CASSASPGTGRTNEQFF	TGTGCCAGCAGTGCCTCCCCCGGGACAGGACGTACAAATGAGCAGTTCTTC
TRBV7-2	NA	TRBJ1-6	CASSLSQGTHNSPLHF	TGTGCCAGCAGCTTAAGCCAGGGGACACATAATTCACCCCTCCACTTT
TRBV5-1	TRBD1	TRBJ1-3	CASSSTGSGNTIYF	TGCGCCAGCAGCTCGACAGGGTCTGGAAACACCATATATTTT
TRBV7-8	NA	TRBJ2-3	CASSRLGDTQYF	TGTGCCAGCAGTCGACTTGGAGATACGCAGTATTTT
TRBV20-1	NA	TRBJ2-1	CSASDQVRQFF	TGCAGTGCTAGTGATCAAGTTCGTCAGTTCTTC
TRBV5-1	TRBD1	TRBJ2-5	CASSVGNRGLETQYF	TGCGCCAGCAGCGTTGGGAACAGGGGGCTGGAGACCCAGTACTTC
TRBV6-6	NA	TRBJ1-1	CASSYLGQGNTEAFF	TGTGCCAGCAGTTATCTTGGGCAGGGGAACACTGAAGCTTTCTTT
TRBV30	NA	TRBJ1-4	CAWEGLAEKLFF	TGTGCCTGGGAGGGCCTGGCGGAAAAACTGTTTTTT
TRBV5-1	TRBD1	TRBJ1-1	CASRWGQGAGTEAFF	TGCGCCAGCCGGTGGGGACAGGGGGCCGGTACTGAAGCTTTCTTT
TRBV5-4	TRBD1	TRBJ1-3	CASSYRGRNTIYF	TGTGCCAGCAGCTACAGGGGAAGAAACACCATATATTTT
TRBV4-3	TRBD1	TRBJ1-2	CASSQTTGTGNGYTF	TGCGCCAGCAGCCAAACCACCGGGACAGGGAATGGCTACACCTTC
TRBV6-1	NA	TRBJ2-5	CASSDGLRQQETQYF	TGTGCCAGCAGTGATGGGCTGCGACAGCAAGAGACCCAGTACTTC
TRBV19	NA	TRBJ2-3	CASSGYRAPTDTQYF	TGTGCCAGTAGTGGCTACAGAGCGCCCACAGATACGCAGTATTTT
TRBV13	NA	TRBJ1-1	CASKNTRDTEAFF	TGTGCCAGCAAAAACACCCGGGACACTGAAGCTTTCTTT